The clone carrying this T cell receptor (beta chain) has only a few counts. The antigen remains undetermined. The record originates from a study of shared clonotypes between healthy human individuals. Produced via immunoSEQ multiplex PCR; TCRdb's table is partial and in-frame only. The sample yields approximately 980,000 clones, around three quarters seen once. The study's findings and limits: Only blood underwent sampling, and tissue repertoires likely differ. Some naive CD4 clonotypes, roughly 5%, turned up in common across a handful of donors.

CD4+ cell separation produced CD45RA+ naive and CD45RA-negative memory subsets. The CDR3 sequence is 14 residues long. The germline CDR1 and CDR2 sequences are SNHLY and FYNNEI. The V gene end was trimmed by 5 bases and the J gene end by 2 bases; junction bases not matched to a gene: 3. This TCR was sampled from a man aged 18 to 30 in good health. The sample taken for sequencing was memory CD4+ T cells sorted from blood. As to subset: CD45RA-negative fraction. This chain uses TRBV2 with TRBJ1-5, with TRBD1 matching over 7 bases. In nucleotides, the CDR3 is TGTGCCAGCAGTCCGACAGGGCGCAATCAGCCCCAGCATTTT. This gives the protein CASSPTGRNQPQHF.